These 30 T cell receptor beta chains were all obtained from the same sample, sequenced in a study of cytomegalovirus exposure and HLA in healthy donors. Primers for the PCR totalled 60 Vbeta and 13 Jbeta. Clones were read by immunoSEQ multiplex PCR, and TCRdb kept only the in-frame ones, dropping some. The table has over 150,000 clones, approximately 80% seen once. The specimen was PBMCs. These receptors were obtained from a woman in her twenties or thirties in good health and CMV-seropositive.

The V and J genes are TRBV9 and TRBJ2-7, with TRBD1 identical over 7 bases. The V gene's germline CDR1 is SGDLS and CDR2 YYNGEE. Germline trimming cut 4 bases from V and 3 bases from J; bases unmatched to any gene: 7. The CDR3 sequence is 14 residues long. The CDR3, as DNA: TGTGCCAGCAGCCTGGGACAGACCATCTACGAGCAGTACTTC. Translating gives CASSLGQTIYEQYF. The full variable domain, completed using reference TRBV9 and TRBJ2-7, is DSGVTQTPKHLITATGQRVTLRCSPRSGDLSVYWYQQSLDQGLQFLIQYYNGEERAKGNILERFSAQQFPDLHSELNLSSLELGDSALYFCASSLGQTIYEQYFGPGTRLTVT.

The chain joins TRBV9 to TRBJ2-7; D is possibly TRBD2 (5 bases). Trimming stripped 4 bases from V and 7 bases from J, with 21 bases between. The CDR3 runs to 15 residues. Germline assignment: CDR1 SGDLS and CDR2 YYNGEE. The CDR3 DNA follows: TGTGCCAGCAGCCCCGGAGGTGGGGAGTACGGGGAGCAGTACTTC. Amino acids: CASSPGGGEYGEQYF.

V gene TRBV7-6 combines with J gene TRBJ1-1; 11 positions agree with TRBD1. J gave up 6 bases and V 5 bases, and 8 bases lay outside the gene matches. Germline V CDR1 and CDR2: SGHVS, FNYEAQ. The CDR3 covers 15 residues. The chain's CDR3 is CASSAWTGGIAEAFF. As DNA, the CDR3 is TGTGCCAGCAGCGCCTGGACAGGGGGCATCGCTGAAGCTTTCTTT.

The rearrangement uses TRBV19 and TRBJ1-6; possibly TRBD1 for D (6 bases). Germline V lookup: CDR1 LNHDA, CDR2 SQIVND (reference sequence). The V gene lost 4 bases and the J gene lost 10 bases, with 11 bases spanning the gap. The CDR3 length is 13 residues. CDR3 DNA sequence: TGTGCCAGTAGTACAGGGGTGAGATCACCCCTCCACTTT. As protein: CASSTGVRSPLHF.

The CDR3 nucleotides read TGTGCCAGCAGATCCTGGCAGGTGCCCGGGCAGTACTTC. The encoded protein is CASRSWQVPGQYF. The chain joins TRBV2 to TRBJ2-7; D remains ambiguous. Germline CDR1 SNHLY, CDR2 FYNNEI. The CDR3 consists of 13 residues. V was clipped by 6 bases and J by 9 bases, with 18 bases between them. The whole variable domain, filled in from reference TRBV2 and TRBJ2-7, reads EPEVTQTPSHQVTQMGQEVILRCVPISNHLYFYWYRQILGQKVEFLVSFYNNEISEKSEIFDDQFSVERPDGSNFTLKIRSTKLEDSAMYFCASRSWQVPGQYFGPGTRLTVT.

The chain couples TRBV5-1 to TRBJ2-1; possible D gene TRBD2, 6 bases. The germline V gene has CDR1 SGHRS and CDR2 YFSETQ. V was cut by 0 bases and J by 9 bases, with 16 bases left in between. CDR3 size: 15 residues. This CDR3 reads CASSLVPGVSGEQFF. In DNA form, the CDR3 reads TGCGCCAGCAGCTTGGTGCCGGGGGTATCTGGTGAGCAGTTCTTC.

This clone was picked up a small number of times. This rearrangement joins TRBV29-1 to TRBJ2-5; TRBD2 might be the D (6 bases). V dropped 3 bases and J dropped 1 base, with 15 bases sitting between them. CDR1 is SQVTM and CDR2 is ANQGSEA in the germline V gene. There are 15 residues in the CDR3. The CDR3 DNA sequence: TGCAGCGTTGACGGGGGTAGGAATTTCCAAGAGACCCAGTACTTC. As protein: CSVDGGRNFQETQYF.

J is TRBJ1-1 and V is TRBV11-2; no clear D. In germline, CDR1 is SGHAT, CDR2 FQNNGV. There are 17 residues in the CDR3. Trimming left V 1 base short and J 4 bases short, with 19 bases between. CDR3 coding DNA: TGTGCCAGCAGCTTAGTGGGAGTCCGGGCCCTGGGCACTGAAGCTTTCTTT. Its protein is CASSLVGVRALGTEAFF.

The chain joins TRBV29-1 to TRBJ1-2, with 7 bases aligning to TRBD1. The CDR3 extends over 16 amino acids. Looked up from germline, CDR1 is SQVTM and CDR2 is ANQGSEA. After removal of 7 bases from V and 3 bases from J, the junction contained 17 bases not matched to a gene. The chain's CDR3 is CSALSPTGLGYYGYTF. In DNA, the CDR3 is TGCAGCGCCCTTTCTCCGACAGGGCTTGGCTACTATGGCTACACCTTC.

This rearrangement joins TRBV6-1 to TRBJ1-1; D unresolved. CDR1 and CDR2 from the germline V gene are MNHNS and SASEGT. V lost 1 base and J lost 10, with 16 bases in between. The CDR3 is 14 residues long. CDR3 protein: CASSEEGGWRRAFF. CDR3 coding DNA: TGTGCCAGCAGTGAAGAGGGCGGCTGGAGGAGAGCTTTCTTT.

This clone was seen a handful of times. The V and J genes are TRBV5-1 and TRBJ1-1; D unresolved. Germline CDR1 reads SGHRS; CDR2 reads YFSETQ. The CDR3 has 14 residues. Trimming took off 0 bases at V and 2 bases at J, with 8 bases between the two ends. CDR3 in DNA: TGCGCCAGCAGCTTGGAGGCGGCCAACACTGAAGCTTTCTTT. This sequence encodes CASSLEAANTEAFF.

The chain employs TRBV2 and TRBJ2-7; 7 bases align to TRBD1. Germline loops: CDR1 SNHLY, CDR2 FYNNEI. The CDR3 consists of 15 residues. Germline trimming cut 5 bases from V and 5 bases from J; bases unmatched to any gene: 12. The CDR3 nucleotides are TGTGCCAGCAGTCCTCGACAGGGAATTTTCCACGAGCAGTACTTC. It specifies CASSPRQGIFHEQYF.

The chain employs TRBV6-6 and TRBJ2-1, with 10 bases lining up with TRBD2. J was trimmed by 5 bases and V by 8 bases; bases with no gene match: 12. CDR1 MNHNY and CDR2 SVGAGI come from the germline V gene (reference sequence). The CDR3 runs to 16 residues. CDR3 sequence (DNA): TGTGCCAGCTTTGGAGCGGGGGGGGTGTTGGACAATGAGCAGTTCTTC. The encoded protein is CASFGAGGVLDNEQFF.

J is TRBJ2-4 and V is TRBV28; D is ambiguous. Germline V CDR1 and CDR2: MDHEN, SYDVKM. This CDR3 has 13 residues. The CDR3, as DNA: TGTGCAAGTAGTTTCTTAGCCAAAAACATTCAGTACTTC. It codes for CASSFLAKNIQYF.

This chain joins TRBV13 and TRBJ1-1; D may be TRBD1 (5 bases). The germline CDR1 and CDR2 sequences are PRHDT and FYEKMQ (reference sequence). The CDR3 sequence is 14 residues long. V was pared by 6 bases and J by 0 bases, with 11 bases between. In DNA form, the CDR3 reads TGTGCCAGCAGACCCCGGGGGGTGAACACTGAAGCTTTCTTT. Protein sequence: CASRPRGVNTEAFF.

The chain uses TRBV28 and TRBJ2-1, with a possible D match to TRBD2 (6 bases). Germline V CDR1 and CDR2: MDHEN, SYDVKM. This CDR3 has 15 residues. The V and J ends lost 2 bases and 7 bases respectively, with 15 bases between them. CDR3: CASSLSGRGWNEQFF. The CDR3 nucleotides read TGTGCCAGCAGTTTAAGCGGACGGGGGTGGAATGAGCAGTTCTTC.

J is TRBJ2-3 and V is TRBV5-5; 9 bases line up with TRBD1. Trimming removed 2 bases from V and 3 bases from J; junction bases left unmatched: 1. This CDR3 is 14 amino acids long. Germline V gene lookup returns CDR1 SGHKS and CDR2 YYEKEE (reference sequence). This chain's CDR3 is CASSLDRGTDTQYF. CDR3 nucleotide sequence: TGTGCCAGCAGCTTAGACAGGGGGACAGATACGCAGTATTTT.

Comments on this clone: The sample has other DNA sequences that encode this CDR3 too. The J gene is TRBJ2-2, the V gene TRBV7-8, with D tentatively TRBD1 (8 bases). CDR1 is SGHVS, CDR2 FQNEAQ, per germline. V was clipped by 1 base and J by 7 bases, with 22 bases between them. The CDR3 covers 18 residues. CDR3 amino acids: CASSLGRVTGGERGELFF. In DNA form, the CDR3 reads TGTGCCAGCAGCTTAGGGAGGGTTACAGGGGGGGAGCGCGGGGAGCTGTTTTTT.

The chain links TRBV15 to TRBJ1-2; the D is unclear. CDR3 length: 13 residues. Between the trimmed V and J ends, which lost 6 bases and 4 bases, there was a span of 12 bases. The germline V gene has CDR1 LNHNV and CDR2 YYDKDF (reference sequence). CDR3 DNA sequence: TGTGCCACCAGTCGCGGGAGAGTCTATGGCTACACCTTC. The encoded protein is CATSRGRVYGYTF.

This clone was counted only a few times. The chain recombines TRBV6-1 with TRBJ2-3; D ambiguous. V was cut by 1 base and J by 6 bases, with 20 bases left in between. The CDR3 covers 17 residues. The germline CDR1 and CDR2 sequences are MNHNS and SASEGT. The CDR3 region has the DNA TGTGCCAGCAGTGAAGGGGCGCGCTGGATATTGACCGATACGCAGTATTTT. This gives the protein CASSEGARWILTDTQYF.

The chain employs TRBV5-4 and TRBJ2-7; maybe TRBD2 (5 bases). Germline values: CDR1 SGHNT, CDR2 YYREEE (reference sequence). CDR3 length: 13 residues. Deletions cut 1 base from V and 6 bases from J, with 11 bases between. The CDR3 nucleotides are TGTGCCAGCAGCTTGTCGACTACCTCCGAGCAGTACTTC. Translated, it gives CASSLSTTSEQYF.

The chain joins TRBV7-3 to TRBJ2-1, with TRBD2 matching 7 bases. CDR3 length: 15 residues. With 1 base clipped from V and 3 bases from J, the junction kept 3 bases outside the gene matches. Per germline, CDR1 SGHTA and CDR2 FQGTGA. The CDR3 spells CASSLSGGGYNEQFF. The DNA of the CDR3 is TGTGCCAGCAGCTTAAGCGGGGGAGGCTACAATGAGCAGTTCTTC.

The V call is TRBV5-6, the J call TRBJ2-7; 10 bases agree with TRBD2. Germline lookup yields CDR1 SGHDT and CDR2 YYEEEE. The trim removed 3 bases at V and 5 bases at J, leaving 8 bases unmatched. CDR3 length: 15 residues. The CDR3 loop is CASSSPRLAGDEQYF. The CDR3 DNA follows: TGTGCCAGCAGCTCCCCTCGTCTAGCGGGGGACGAGCAGTACTTC.

The V and J genes are TRBV4-3 and TRBJ1-4; D gene ambiguous. Germline assignment: CDR1 LGHNA and CDR2 YSLEER. V was clipped by 0 bases and J by 7 bases, with 12 bases between them. The CDR3 has 15 residues. The CDR3, as DNA: TGCGCCAGCAGCCAAGAGTGGGCGGGAGGTGAAAAACTGTTTTTT. Encoded protein: CASSQEWAGGEKLFF.

The chain links TRBV13 to TRBJ1-4; the match to TRBD1 covers 7 bases. The CDR3 sequence is 17 residues long. Germline-derived CDR1 and CDR2 are PRHDT and FYEKMQ (reference sequence). The trim removed 5 bases at V and 1 base at J, leaving 10 bases unmatched. The CDR3 DNA reads as TGTGCCAGCAGCCCGGACAGGAGGGGGGTAACTAATGAAAAACTGTTTTTT. Translated: CASSPDRRGVTNEKLFF. Full variable domain (missing parts from reference TRBV13 and TRBJ1-4): AAGVIQSPRHLIKEKRETATLKCYPIPRHDTVYWYQQGPGQDPQFLISFYEKMQSDKGSIPDRFSAQQFSDYHSELNMSSLELGDSALYFCASSPDRRGVTNEKLFFGSGTQLSVL.

The J gene is TRBJ2-7, the V gene TRBV5-5; the match to TRBD1 covers 7 bases. The CDR3 runs to 15 residues. CDR1 is SGHKS and CDR2 is YYEKEE in the germline V gene (reference sequence). Germline trimming cut 4 bases from V and 1 base from J; bases unmatched to any gene: 8. CDR3: CASSPRDRNSYEQYF. CDR3 bases: TGTGCCAGCAGCCCCCGGGACAGAAATTCCTACGAGCAGTACTTC. The full variable domain, its missing parts supplied by reference TRBV5-5 and TRBJ2-7, is DAGVTQSPTHLIKTRGQQVTLRCSPISGHKSVSWYQQVLGQGPQFIFQYYEKEERGRGNFPDRFSARQFPNYSSELNVNALLLGDSALYLCASSPRDRNSYEQYFGPGTRLTVT.

The chain uses TRBV30 and TRBJ1-2; possible D gene TRBD1, 5 bases. V dropped 2 bases and J dropped 3 bases, with 22 bases sitting between them. Germline V CDR1 and CDR2: GTSNPN, SVGIG (reference sequence). The CDR3 sequence is 17 residues long. The CDR3 coding sequence is TGTGCCTGGAGTCCTCCGACAGCTCAACCTCACCACTATGGCTACACCTTC. Residues: CAWSPPTAQPHHYGYTF. The full variable domain, in which reference TRBV30 and TRBJ1-2 provide the parts outside the CDR3, is SQTIHQWPATLVQPVGSPLSLECTVEGTSNPNLYWYRQAAGRGLQLLFYSVGIGQISSEVPQNLSASRPQDRQFILSSKKLLLSDSGFYLCAWSPPTAQPHHYGYTFGSGTRLTVV.

The chain is built from TRBV2 and TRBJ1-4; D gene ambiguous. Trimming stripped 6 bases from V and 6 bases from J, with 14 bases between. The CDR3 length is 14 residues. Germline V gene data show CDR1 as SNHLY and CDR2 as FYNNEI. CDR3 sequence: CASRPTSQDEKLFF. The DNA of the CDR3 is TGTGCCAGCAGGCCGACATCCCAGGATGAAAAACTGTTTTTT.

The chain couples TRBV9 to TRBJ2-5, with D possibly TRBD1 on 5 matching bases. CDR1 SGDLS and CDR2 YYNGEE come from the germline V gene. Trimming removed 0 bases at V and 1 base at J, with 13 bases between. The CDR3 covers 16 residues. The CDR3 loop is CASSVAPGPPQETQYF. The CDR3 bases are TGTGCCAGCAGCGTAGCACCAGGGCCGCCCCAAGAGACCCAGTACTTC.

This chain connects TRBV5-4 to TRBJ2-2; no definite D call. The V end lost 0 bases, the J end lost 0 bases, and 6 bases lay between the germline ends. This CDR3 comprises 15 residues. CDR1 is SGHNT, CDR2 YYREEE, per germline (reference sequence). The CDR3 DNA reads TGTGCCAGCAGCTTGGACAGTGCGAACACCGGGGAGCTGTTTTTT. This gives the protein CASSLDSANTGELFF.